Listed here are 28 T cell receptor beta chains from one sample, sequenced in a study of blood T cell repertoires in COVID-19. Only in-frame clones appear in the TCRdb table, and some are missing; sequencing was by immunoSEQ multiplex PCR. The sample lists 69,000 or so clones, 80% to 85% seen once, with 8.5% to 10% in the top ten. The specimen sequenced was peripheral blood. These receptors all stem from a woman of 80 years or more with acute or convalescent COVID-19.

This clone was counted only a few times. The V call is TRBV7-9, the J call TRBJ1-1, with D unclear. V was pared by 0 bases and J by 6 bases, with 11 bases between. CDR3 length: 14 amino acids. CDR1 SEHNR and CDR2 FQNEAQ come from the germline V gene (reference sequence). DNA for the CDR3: TGTGCCAGCAGCTTAGCTGTACCGAGCCCTGAAGCTTTCTTT. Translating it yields CASSLAVPSPEAFF.

CDR3 in amino acids: CASSPGNYGYTF. The DNA for the CDR3 is TGTGCCAGCAGCCCAGGGAACTATGGCTACACCTTC. This chain joins TRBV5-6 and TRBJ1-2; a weak D match, TRBD1 (5 bases). Germline CDR1 is SGHDT and CDR2 is YYEEEE. V was shortened by 4 bases and J by 2 bases, with 6 bases between the two germline ends. CDR3 size: 12 residues.

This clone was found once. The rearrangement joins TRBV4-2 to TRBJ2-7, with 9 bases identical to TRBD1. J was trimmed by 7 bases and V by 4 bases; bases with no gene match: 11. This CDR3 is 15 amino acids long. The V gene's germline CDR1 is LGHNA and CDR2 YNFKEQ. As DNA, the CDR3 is TGTGCCAGCAGCCCCTCCGGGACAGGGAGTCATGAGCAGTACTTC. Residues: CASSPSGTGSHEQYF.

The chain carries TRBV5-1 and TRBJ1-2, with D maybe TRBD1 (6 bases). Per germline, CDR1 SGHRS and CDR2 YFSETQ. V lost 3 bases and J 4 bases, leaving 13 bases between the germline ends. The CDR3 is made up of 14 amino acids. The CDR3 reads CASSSTGAGYGYTF. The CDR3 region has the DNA TGCGCCAGCAGCTCGACAGGCGCGGGCTATGGCTACACCTTC.

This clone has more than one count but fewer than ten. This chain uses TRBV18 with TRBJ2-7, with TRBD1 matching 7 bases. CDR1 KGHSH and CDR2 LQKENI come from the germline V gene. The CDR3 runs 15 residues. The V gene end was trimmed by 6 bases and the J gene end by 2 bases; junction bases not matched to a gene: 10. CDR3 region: CASSPTGPTTYEQYF. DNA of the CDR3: TGTGCCAGCTCGCCGACAGGGCCTACAACCTACGAGCAGTACTTC.

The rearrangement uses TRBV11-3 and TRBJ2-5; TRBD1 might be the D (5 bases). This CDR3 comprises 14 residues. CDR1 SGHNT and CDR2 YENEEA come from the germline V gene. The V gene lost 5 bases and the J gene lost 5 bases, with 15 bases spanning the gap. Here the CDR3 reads CASSPTGAGETQYF. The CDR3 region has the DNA TGTGCCAGCAGCCCAACTGGGGCTGGTGAGACCCAGTACTTC.

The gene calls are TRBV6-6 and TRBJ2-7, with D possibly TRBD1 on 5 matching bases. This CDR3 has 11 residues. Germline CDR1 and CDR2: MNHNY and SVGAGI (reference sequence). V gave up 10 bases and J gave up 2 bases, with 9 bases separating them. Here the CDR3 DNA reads TGTGCCACTCAGGGTGCCTACGAGCAGTACTTC. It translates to CATQGAYEQYF.

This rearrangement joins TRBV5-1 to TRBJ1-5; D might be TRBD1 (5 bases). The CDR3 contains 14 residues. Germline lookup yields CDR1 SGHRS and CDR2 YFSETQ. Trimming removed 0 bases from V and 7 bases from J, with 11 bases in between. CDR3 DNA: TGCGCCAGCAGCTTGGATGGGGGGATGCAGCCCCAGCATTTT. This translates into CASSLDGGMQPQHF.

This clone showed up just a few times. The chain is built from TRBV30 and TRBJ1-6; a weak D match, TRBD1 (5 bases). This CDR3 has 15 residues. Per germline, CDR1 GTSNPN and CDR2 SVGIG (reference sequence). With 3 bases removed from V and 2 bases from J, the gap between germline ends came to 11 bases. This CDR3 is CAWRQGSPYNSPLHF. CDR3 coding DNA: TGTGCCTGGAGGCAGGGAAGTCCCTATAATTCACCCCTCCACTTT.

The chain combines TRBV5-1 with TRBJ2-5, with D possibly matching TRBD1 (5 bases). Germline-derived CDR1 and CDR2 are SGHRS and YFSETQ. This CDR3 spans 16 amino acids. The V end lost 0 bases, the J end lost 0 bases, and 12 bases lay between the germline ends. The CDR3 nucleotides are TGCGCCAGCAGCTTGGATGGGGCCAGGTACCAAGAGACCCAGTACTTC. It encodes CASSLDGARYQETQYF.

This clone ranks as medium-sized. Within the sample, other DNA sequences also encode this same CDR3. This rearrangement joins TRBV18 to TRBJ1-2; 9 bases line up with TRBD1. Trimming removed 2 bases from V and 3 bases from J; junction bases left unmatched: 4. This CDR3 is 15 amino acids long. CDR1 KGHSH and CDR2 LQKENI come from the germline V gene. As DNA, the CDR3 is TGTGCCAGCTCACCATTGGACAGGGGTGACTATGGCTACACCTTC. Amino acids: CASSPLDRGDYGYTF.

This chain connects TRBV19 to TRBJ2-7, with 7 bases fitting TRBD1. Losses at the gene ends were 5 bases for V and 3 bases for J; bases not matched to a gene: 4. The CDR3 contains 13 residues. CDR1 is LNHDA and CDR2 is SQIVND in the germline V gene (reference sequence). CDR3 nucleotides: TGTGCCAGTAGTCTGGACAGGAACTACGAGCAGTACTTC. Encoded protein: CASSLDRNYEQYF.

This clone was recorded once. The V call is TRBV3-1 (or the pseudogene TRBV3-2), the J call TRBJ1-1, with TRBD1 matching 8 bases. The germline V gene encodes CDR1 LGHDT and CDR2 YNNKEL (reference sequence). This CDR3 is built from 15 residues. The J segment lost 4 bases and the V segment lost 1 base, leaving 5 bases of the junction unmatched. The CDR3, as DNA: TGTGCCAGCAGCCAAGGGGACAGGCGGGGCACTGAAGCTTTCTTT. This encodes CASSQGDRRGTEAFF.

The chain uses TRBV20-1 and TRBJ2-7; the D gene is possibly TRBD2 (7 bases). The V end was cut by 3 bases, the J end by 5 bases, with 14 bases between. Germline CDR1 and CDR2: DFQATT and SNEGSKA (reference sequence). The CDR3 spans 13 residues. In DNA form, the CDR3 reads TGCAGTGCTAGTATTGCGGGGGCCCACGAGCAGTACTTC. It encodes CSASIAGAHEQYF.

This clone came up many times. This CDR3 reads CASNPAGGYEQYF. CDR3 bases: TGTGCCAGCAACCCCGCCGGGGGCTACGAGCAGTACTTC. The V and J genes are TRBV2 and TRBJ2-7; possibly TRBD2 for D (6 bases). The CDR3 has 13 residues. V was clipped by 7 bases and J by 3 bases, with 13 bases between them. Looked up from germline, CDR1 is SNHLY and CDR2 is FYNNEI.

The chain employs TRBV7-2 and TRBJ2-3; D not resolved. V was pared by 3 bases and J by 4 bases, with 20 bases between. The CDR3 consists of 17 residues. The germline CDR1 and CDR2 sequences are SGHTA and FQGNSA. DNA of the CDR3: TGTGCCAGCAGCTTTCAATTCCGGGTCCCAAAGGCAGATACGCAGTATTTT. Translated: CASSFQFRVPKADTQYF.

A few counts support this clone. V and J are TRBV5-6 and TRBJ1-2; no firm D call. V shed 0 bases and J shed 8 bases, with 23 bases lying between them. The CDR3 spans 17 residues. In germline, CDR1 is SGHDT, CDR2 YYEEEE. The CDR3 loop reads CASSLVAVTTRGYGYTF. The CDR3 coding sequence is TGTGCCAGCAGCTTGGTAGCAGTAACAACACGGGGATACGGCTACACCTTC.

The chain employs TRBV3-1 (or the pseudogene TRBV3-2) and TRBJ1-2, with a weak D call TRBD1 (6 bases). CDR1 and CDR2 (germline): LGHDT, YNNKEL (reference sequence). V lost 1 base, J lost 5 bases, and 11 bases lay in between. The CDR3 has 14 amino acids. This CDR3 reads CASSQAGGGYGYTF. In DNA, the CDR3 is TGTGCCAGCAGCCAAGCTGGGGGCGGGTATGGCTACACCTTC.

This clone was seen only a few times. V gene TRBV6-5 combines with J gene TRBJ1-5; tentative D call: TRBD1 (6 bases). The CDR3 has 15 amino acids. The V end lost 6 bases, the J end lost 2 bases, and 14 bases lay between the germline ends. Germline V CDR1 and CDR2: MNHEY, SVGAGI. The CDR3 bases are TGTGCCAGCAGACAGACAGGTGTGGGCAATCAGCCCCAGCATTTT. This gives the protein CASRQTGVGNQPQHF.

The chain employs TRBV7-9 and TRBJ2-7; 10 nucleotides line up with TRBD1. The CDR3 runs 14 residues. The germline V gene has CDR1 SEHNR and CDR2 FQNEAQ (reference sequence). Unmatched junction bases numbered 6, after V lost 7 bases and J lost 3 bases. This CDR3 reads CASTEGTGDYEQYF. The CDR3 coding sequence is TGTGCCAGCACAGAGGGGACAGGGGACTACGAGCAGTACTTC.

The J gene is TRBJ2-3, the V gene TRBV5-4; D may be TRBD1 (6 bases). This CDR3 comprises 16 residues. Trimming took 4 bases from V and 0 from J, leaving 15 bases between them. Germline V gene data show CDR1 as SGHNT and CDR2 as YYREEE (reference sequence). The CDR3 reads CASSARRTDSTDTQYF. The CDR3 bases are TGTGCCAGCAGCGCCAGACGGACAGATAGCACAGATACGCAGTATTTT.

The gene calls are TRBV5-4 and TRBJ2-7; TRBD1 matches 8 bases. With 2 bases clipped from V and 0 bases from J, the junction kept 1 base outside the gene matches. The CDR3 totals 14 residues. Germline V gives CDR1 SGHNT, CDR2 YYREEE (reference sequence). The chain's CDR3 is CASSFGQGSYEQYF. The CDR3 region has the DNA TGTGCCAGCAGCTTTGGACAGGGCTCCTACGAGCAGTACTTC.

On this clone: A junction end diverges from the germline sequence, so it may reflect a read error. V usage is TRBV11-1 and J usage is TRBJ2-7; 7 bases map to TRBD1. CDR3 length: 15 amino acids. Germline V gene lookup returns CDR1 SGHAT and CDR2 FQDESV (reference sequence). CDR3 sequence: CASSFRRGPSSEQYF. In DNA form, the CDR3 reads TGTGCCAGCAGCTTTCGTAGGGGGCCGTCCTCCGAGCAGTACTTC.

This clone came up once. The CDR3 sequence: CASSPAGVSNQPQHF. CDR3 in DNA: TGCGCCAGCAGCCCAGCCGGGGTTAGCAATCAGCCCCAGCATTTT. The V call is TRBV5-1, the J call TRBJ1-5; D gene ambiguous. The V gene lost 4 bases and the J gene lost 0 bases, with 11 bases spanning the gap. This CDR3 comprises 15 residues. Germline values: CDR1 SGHRS, CDR2 YFSETQ.

In DNA, the CDR3 is TGTGCCAGCTCACCGGGACAGGGGGAATCAACTAATGAAAAACTGTTTTTT. Its translation is CASSPGQGESTNEKLFF. V gene TRBV18 combines with J gene TRBJ1-4; 11 bases fit TRBD1. Unmatched junction bases numbered 3, after V lost 3 bases and J lost 0 bases. The length of the CDR3 is 17 residues. Germline CDR1 KGHSH, CDR2 LQKENI.

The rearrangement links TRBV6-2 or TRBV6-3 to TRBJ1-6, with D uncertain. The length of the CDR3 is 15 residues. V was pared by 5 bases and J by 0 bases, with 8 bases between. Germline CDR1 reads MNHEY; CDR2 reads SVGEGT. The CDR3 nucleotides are TGTGCCAGCAGTCCCAGAAGCTCCTATAATTCACCCCTCCACTTT. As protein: CASSPRSSYNSPLHF.

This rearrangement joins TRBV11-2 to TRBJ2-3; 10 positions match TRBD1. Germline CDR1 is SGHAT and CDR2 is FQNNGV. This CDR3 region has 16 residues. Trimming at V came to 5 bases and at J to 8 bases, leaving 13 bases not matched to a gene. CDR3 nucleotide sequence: TGTGCCAGCAGCCGCGCGTCGACAGGGGGCTTGGGTACGCAGTATTTT. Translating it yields CASSRASTGGLGTQYF. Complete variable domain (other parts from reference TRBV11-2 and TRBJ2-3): EAGVAQSPRYKIIEKRQSVAFWCNPISGHATLYWYQQILGQGPKLLIQFQNNGVVDDSQLPKDRFSAERLKGVDSTLKIQPAKLEDSAVYLCASSRASTGGLGTQYFGPGTRLTVL.

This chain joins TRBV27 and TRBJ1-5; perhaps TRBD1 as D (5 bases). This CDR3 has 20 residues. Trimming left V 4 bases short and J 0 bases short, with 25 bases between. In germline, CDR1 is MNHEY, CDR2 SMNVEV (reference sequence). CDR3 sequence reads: CASSSTLGGGALNSNQPQHF. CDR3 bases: TGTGCCAGCAGTTCAACCCTGGGGGGAGGGGCCTTGAATAGCAATCAGCCCCAGCATTTT.